This record looks at one TCR beta chain sequence and its context. Its antigen is unidentified. This specimen comes from a study of T cell responses to AZD1222 COVID-19 vaccine. Study outcomes and limitations: Nearly half of the spike-specific TCRs reportedly recognize variant regions that carry no mutations. The study found Spike-specific TCR breadth and depth rose after two AZD1222 doses. Females made up more of the donors, who were largely white British, and clonal diversity may have come out too low. The peak T cell response came first, and repertoires were sampled only after it.

Method: immunoSEQ multiplex PCR; TCRdb's copy keeps in-frame clones and lacks some. The data contain about 110,000 clones, 94% of them singletons. There are 16 residues in the CDR3. CDR1 is SGHVS, CDR2 FQNEAQ, per germline. The ends were cut back, 0 bases at V and 0 bases at J, with 9 bases in the middle. The chain joins TRBV7-8 to TRBJ1-5; D ambiguous. This TCR came from an adult who received the AZD1222 COVID-19 vaccine. The source was peripheral blood, collected 28 days after the second AZD1222 dose. This CDR3 reads CASSLAAAFSNQPQHF. The CDR3 region has the DNA TGTGCCAGCAGCTTAGCCGCGGCGTTTAGCAATCAGCCCCAGCATTTT.